Shown below are 16 T cell receptor beta chains from a single sample sequenced in a study of vaccination effects on CD4 cells after COVID-19. Antigens for these TCRs are unknown. With the ViraFEST assay, the study expanded antigen-specific CD4+ T cells using viral peptide pools, then sequenced them. Following a roughly 11-day culture, CD4+ T cells were purified. The person acquired a PCR-confirmed SARS-CoV-2 infection between March and December 2020. Participants got two doses of BNT162b2 or mRNA-1273 vaccine. Method: immunoSEQ multiplex PCR; TCRdb's copy keeps in-frame clones and lacks some. The sample carries 17,000 or so clones, around three quarters recorded once. The sequences come from CD4+ T cells from PBMCs cultured with SARS-CoV-2 spike peptides, collected after COVID-19 vaccination. All receptors derive from a human donor who had a prior SARS-CoV-2 infection.

In its sample, this clone was seen a few times. The rearrangement uses TRBV18 and TRBJ2-3, with TRBD1 matching over 9 bases. Germline V gene lookup returns CDR1 KGHSH and CDR2 LQKENI. This CDR3 has 16 amino acids. With V trimmed by 6 bases and J by 1 base, 8 bases remained unmatched. The chain's CDR3 is CASSPGRTGGTDTQYF. In nucleotides, the CDR3 is TGTGCCAGCTCCCCAGGACGGACAGGGGGCACAGATACGCAGTATTTT.

CDR3 amino acids: CATSDAGLAYYNEQFF. DNA for the CDR3: TGTGCCACCAGTGACGCGGGACTAGCGTACTACAATGAGCAGTTCTTC. The chain combines TRBV24-1 with TRBJ2-1; TRBD2 aligns across 10 bases. The length of the CDR3 is 16 residues. V shed 4 bases and J 3 bases; nucleotides not matched to a gene: 5. Per the germline V gene, CDR1 is KGHDR and CDR2 is SFDVKD.

This clone was detected only a few times. The V call is TRBV4-2, the J call TRBJ1-4; 7 nucleotides align to TRBD1. Trimming cost V 1 base and J 10 bases; bases outside gene matches: 9. The CDR3 is 15 amino acids. Germline values: CDR1 LGHNA, CDR2 YNFKEQ. The CDR3 DNA is TGTGCCAGCAGCCAAGGGGGGACAGAGAGGGGAAAACTGTTTTTT. Translating it yields CASSQGGTERGKLFF.

The table lists this clone with a few counts. This chain links TRBV3-1 (or the pseudogene TRBV3-2) with TRBJ2-7; 7 positions match TRBD1. The CDR3 length is 15 residues. V trimming: 1 base; J trimming: 0 bases; junction bases outside the gene matches: 3. CDR1 LGHDT and CDR2 YNNKEL come from the germline V gene (reference sequence). DNA for the CDR3: TGTGCCAGCAGCCAAGGGACAGGAGTCTCCTACGAGCAGTACTTC. Translation: CASSQGTGVSYEQYF.

The rearrangement joins TRBV7-2 to TRBJ2-2; D remains ambiguous. This CDR3 region has 13 residues. The germline V gene encodes CDR1 SGHTA and CDR2 FQGNSA. V lost 4 bases, J lost 7 bases, and 10 bases lay in between. CDR3 bases: TGTGCCAGCAGCTCACAGCAGGACGGGGAGCTGTTTTTT. Protein sequence: CASSSQQDGELFF.

This clone occurred a few times. The chain has TRBV2 and TRBJ1-5; TRBD1 might be the D (5 bases). Germline assignment: CDR1 SNHLY and CDR2 FYNNEI. The CDR3 is made up of 14 amino acids. V gave up 5 bases and J gave up 5 bases, with 13 bases separating them. The DNA of the CDR3 is TGTGCCAGCAGTTGGGGGAGCAGGGATCAGCCCCAGCATTTT. Translating gives CASSWGSRDQPQHF.

The chain links TRBV5-1 to TRBJ2-1, with 9 bases aligning to TRBD1. CDR3 length equals 15 residues. Germline V gene sequence: CDR1 SGHRS, CDR2 YFSETQ. V gave up 6 bases and J gave up 6 bases; unmatched junction bases: 10. CDR3: CASTPGTGFINEQFF. The CDR3 DNA follows: TGCGCCAGCACCCCCGGGACAGGGTTTATCAATGAGCAGTTCTTC.

This clone was picked up one time. This rearrangement joins TRBV12-2 to TRBJ1-4. TRBV12-2 is a pseudogene. This CDR3 spans 18 amino acids. CDR3 in amino acids: CASRFEFVERSTNEKLFF. CDR3 nucleotides: TGTGCAAGTCGCTTCGAGTTCGTAGAGCGGTCAACTAATGAAAAACTGTTTTTT.

The chain links TRBV3-1 (or the pseudogene TRBV3-2) to TRBJ1-1; 9 nucleotides align to TRBD1. The CDR3 runs to 20 residues. V trimming: 1 base; J trimming: 3 bases; junction bases outside the gene matches: 18. Germline V gene lookup returns CDR1 LGHDT and CDR2 YNNKEL (reference sequence). CDR3 nucleotide sequence: TGTGCCAGCAGCCAAGTAATGGGTAGGACAGGGGACTTTGTTGACACTGAAGCTTTCTTT. It specifies CASSQVMGRTGDFVDTEAFF.

The rearrangement links TRBV19 to TRBJ2-2, with 11 bases matching TRBD1. CDR3 length equals 15 residues. The germline CDR1 and CDR2 sequences are LNHDA and SQIVND (reference sequence). V trimming: 7 bases; J trimming: 5 bases; junction bases outside the gene matches: 6. The CDR3 DNA reads TGTGCCAGTACTACCGGGACAGGGGGAACCGGGGAGCTGTTTTTT. This gives the protein CASTTGTGGTGELFF.

The chain is built from TRBV18 and TRBJ1-2, with D perhaps TRBD1 (5 bases). The germline gives CDR1 KGHSH, CDR2 LQKENI. The V end lost 3 bases, the J end lost 2 bases, and 10 bases lay between the germline ends. The CDR3 runs 14 residues. The CDR3 loop is CASSPIAGNYGYTF. The CDR3 DNA sequence: TGTGCCAGCTCACCTATTGCAGGGAACTATGGCTACACCTTC.

The chain carries TRBV2 and TRBJ2-3; 9 nucleotides line up with TRBD2. Germline trimming cut 8 bases from V and 6 bases from J; bases unmatched to any gene: 9. Germline V CDR1 and CDR2: SNHLY, FYNNEI. The CDR3 contains 14 residues. In DNA form, the CDR3 reads TGTGCCAGCGGGTTAGCGGGAGTAACGGATACGCAGTATTTT. Protein sequence: CASGLAGVTDTQYF.

This rearrangement joins TRBV3-1 (or the pseudogene TRBV3-2) to TRBJ2-1; D call uncertain. Germline V gives CDR1 LGHDT, CDR2 YNNKEL (reference sequence). V lost 6 bases, J lost 6 bases, and 9 bases lay in between. The CDR3 has 12 residues. The CDR3 DNA is TGTGCCAGCAGTTATAGCCTCAATGAGCAGTTCTTC. Translated: CASSYSLNEQFF.

V and J are TRBV7-8 and TRBJ1-2; the match to TRBD1 covers 9 bases. Germline lookup yields CDR1 SGHVS and CDR2 FQNEAQ. With V trimmed by 5 bases and J by 3 bases, 10 bases remained unmatched. This CDR3 comprises 16 residues. The CDR3 spells CASSPHLDRGHYGYTF. CDR3 bases: TGTGCCAGCAGCCCCCACCTGGACAGGGGCCACTATGGCTACACCTTC.

The sample holds one count of this clone. The chain carries TRBV6-6 and TRBJ2-1; 8 positions match TRBD2. CDR1 is MNHNY, CDR2 SVGAGI, per germline (reference sequence). Trimming cost V 3 bases and J 4 bases; bases outside gene matches: 5. The CDR3 totals 15 residues. The CDR3 is CASSYAGGAYNEQFF. For the CDR3, the DNA is TGTGCCAGCAGTTATGCCGGGGGGGCGTACAATGAGCAGTTCTTC.

The CDR3 protein is CASSWGDADYTF. Here the CDR3 DNA reads TGTGCCAGCAGCTGGGGGGACGCGGATTACACCTTC. The V gene is TRBV7-2, the J gene TRBJ1-2; possible D gene TRBD1, 5 bases. Germline lookup yields CDR1 SGHTA and CDR2 FQGNSA. The length of the CDR3 is 12 residues. Trimming cost V 4 bases and J 11 bases, with 14 bases left between them.